These T cell receptor beta chains were read from a single sample in a study of T cell repertoires in cytomegalovirus infection. TCRdb re-derived calls from the reads in MiXCR, one entry per CDR3 protein. The sample records about 600,000 distinct CDR3 sequences, approximately 24% being singletons. Sequences were obtained from CD8+ T cells from PBMCs. The receptors were gathered from a human donor in good health (CMV status not recorded). Some clones in this sample may be carry-over from other donors' samples. The CDR3 runs from the conserved cysteine through the conserved F or W. D genes are given only for firm matches. Some rows mark clone size as missing; the rest say once, few, many or name a class of expanded clone.

TRBV4-2	TRBJ2-3	few	NA	CASSQDPRGSGITTDTQYF	TGTGCCAGCAGCCAAGATCCCAGGGGCTCAGGAATTACCACAGATACGCAGTATTTT
TRBV18	TRBJ2-7	NA	NA	CASSPPRRLLEQYF	TGTGCCAGCTCACCACCCCGCCGGCTCTTGGAGCAGTACTTC
TRBV28	TRBJ1-5	NA	TRBD1	CASSLGQGLYQPQHF	TGTGCCAGCAGCCTCGGACAGGGGTTATATCAGCCCCAGCATTTT
TRBV7-6	TRBJ1-1	few	NA	CASSLDGLMNTEAFF	TGTGCCAGCAGCTTAGATGGACTGATGAACACTGAAGCTTTCTTT
TRBV10-3	TRBJ2-3	few	TRBD1	CAITATGDGTDTQYF	TGTGCCATCACTGCGACAGGGGATGGGACAGATACGCAGTATTTT
TRBV7-9	TRBJ1-2	NA	NA	CASSLEPGLNNYGYTF	TGTGCCAGCAGCTTAGAGCCGGGCCTTAATAACTATGGCTACACCTTC
TRBV5-1	TRBJ2-5	NA	NA	CASSLATRNQETQYF	TGCGCCAGCAGCTTGGCCACGAGAAACCAAGAGACCCAGTACTTC
TRBV7-9	TRBJ1-2	many	TRBD1	CASSSTVLGQGISNSYTF	TGTGCCAGCAGCTCGACCGTACTGGGACAGGGGATTAGTAATAGCTACACCTTC
TRBV5-4	TRBJ1-2	NA	NA	CASSSTDIYGYTF	TGTGCCAGCAGCTCTACAGATATCTATGGCTACACCTTC
TRBV23-1	TRBJ2-2	many	NA	CASSQPRNTGELFF	TGCGCCAGCAGTCAACCAAGGAACACCGGGGAGCTGTTTTTT
TRBV7-9	TRBJ2-1	many	NA	CASSFPSRSYNEQFF	TGTGCCAGCAGCTTCCCAAGTAGGTCCTACAATGAGCAGTTCTTC
TRBV7-9	TRBJ1-5	NA	NA	CASRVGDQPQHF	TGTGCCAGCAGGGTAGGGGATCAGCCCCAGCATTTT
TRBV5-4	TRBJ2-7	NA	NA	CASSSAPYEQYF	TGTGCCAGCAGTTCTGCTCCCTACGAGCAGTACTTC
TRBV29-1	TRBJ2-3	NA	NA	CSVEGTSWGGRSTDTQYF	TGCAGCGTTGAGGGGACCTCCTGGGGAGGCCGAAGCACAGATACGCAGTATTTT
TRBV7-9	TRBJ2-7	many	TRBD2	CASSSGTSRTVSSYEQYF	TGTGCCAGCAGCTCGGGGACTAGCAGAACAGTGAGCTCCTACGAGCAGTACTTC
TRBV4-1	TRBJ1-2	few	NA	CASSQEDGQIFHYGYTF	TGCGCCAGCAGCCAGGAAGACGGACAGATTTTCCACTATGGCTACACCTTC
TRBV28	TRBJ1-1	many	NA	CASSETGLNTEAFF	TGTGCCAGCAGTGAGACAGGATTGAACACTGAAGCTTTCTTT
TRBV2	TRBJ1-2	NA	NA	CASRVKASYNYGYTF	TGTGCCAGCAGGGTAAAGGCCTCCTATAACTATGGCTACACCTTC
TRBV28	TRBJ1-2	NA	NA	CASSFRGVLYGYTF	TGTGCCAGCAGTTTCCGGGGGGTCCTATATGGCTACACCTTC